A selection of T cell receptor beta chains follows, all from one sample in a study of blood T cell repertoires in COVID-19. The repertoire was sequenced with immunoSEQ multiplex PCR; TCRdb's copy has only in-frame clones and lacks some. The sample shows 200,000 to 250,000 clones, 75% to 95% of them seen only once. Input material: PBMCs or T cells enriched from blood (not recorded which). The source is a woman in her late teens or twenties who had recovered from COVID-19. Each CDR3 is given with its conserved first and last residue. The D gene is left open where the match is weak. Clone size, where shown, is once, few, many, or a class for clones that have expanded.

abundance: .; j_gene: TRBJ2-1; v_gene: TRBV27; d_gene: TRBD2; CDR3nt: TGTGCCAGCAGTGTTGCTAGCGGGAGGTATGAGCAGTTCTTC; CDR3aa: CASSVASGRYEQFF
abundance: once; j_gene: TRBJ2-5; v_gene: TRBV5-1; d_gene: .; CDR3nt: TGCGCCAGCAGCTCCACGGGACATTATGTCTCCCAGTACTTC; CDR3aa: CASSSTGHYVSQYF
abundance: .; j_gene: TRBJ1-2; v_gene: TRBV27; d_gene: .; CDR3nt: TGTGCCAGCAGTCCCCCCGATGGCTACACCTTC; CDR3aa: CASSPPDGYTF
abundance: .; j_gene: TRBJ2-7; v_gene: TRBV5-4; d_gene: TRBD1; CDR3nt: TGTGCCAGCAGCTTCCGTGCGAACAGGGGCGCCTACGAGCAGTACTTC; CDR3aa: CASSFRANRGAYEQYF
abundance: .; j_gene: TRBJ2-3; v_gene: TRBV9; d_gene: .; CDR3nt: TGTGCCAGCAGCGTATCCCTCGCAGATACGCAGTATTTT; CDR3aa: CASSVSLADTQYF
abundance: .; j_gene: TRBJ1-2; v_gene: TRBV7-9; d_gene: .; CDR3nt: TGTGCCCTAGGGGGTGGCAGCCGTAACTATGGCTACACCTTC; CDR3aa: CALGGGSRNYGYTF
abundance: once; j_gene: TRBJ2-1; v_gene: TRBV24-1; d_gene: TRBD1; CDR3nt: TGTGCCACCAGTGATTTGTATTCGGTACAGGGGGCTAATGAGCAGTTCTTC; CDR3aa: CATSDLYSVQGANEQFF
abundance: .; j_gene: TRBJ1-1; v_gene: TRBV7-3; d_gene: TRBD1; CDR3nt: TGTGCCAGCAGCCCACAGGGGGCAAGGCGGAACACTGAAGCTTTCTTT; CDR3aa: CASSPQGARRNTEAFF
abundance: .; j_gene: TRBJ1-1; v_gene: TRBV28; d_gene: TRBD1; CDR3nt: TGTGCCAGCAGTGAACCGGGACAGGGTATGGACACTGAAGCTTTCTTT; CDR3aa: CASSEPGQGMDTEAFF
abundance: .; j_gene: TRBJ2-7; v_gene: TRBV10-3; d_gene: TRBD1; CDR3nt: TGTGCCATCAGTGAGTCGTTGGACAGGGCTTACGAGCAGTACTTC; CDR3aa: CAISESLDRAYEQYF
abundance: .; j_gene: TRBJ1-4; v_gene: TRBV6-1; d_gene: .; CDR3nt: TGTGCCAGCAGTGATAACAGCGGTACGGGCGAAAAACTGTTTTTT; CDR3aa: CASSDNSGTGEKLFF
abundance: .; j_gene: TRBJ1-1; v_gene: TRBV19; d_gene: .; CDR3nt: TGTGCCAGTGGGAAACAGGCTCTGAACACTGAAGCTTTCTTT; CDR3aa: CASGKQALNTEAFF
abundance: .; j_gene: TRBJ1-5; v_gene: TRBV28; d_gene: .; CDR3nt: TGTGCCAGCAGCCCAGGCCGGGGGGCTCGACAGCCCCAGCATTTT; CDR3aa: CASSPGRGARQPQHF
abundance: .; j_gene: TRBJ1-6; v_gene: TRBV2; d_gene: TRBD1; CDR3nt: TGTGCCAGCAGTGTGGACAGGGTTTCACCCCTCCACTTT; CDR3aa: CASSVDRVSPLHF
abundance: .; j_gene: TRBJ1-4; v_gene: TRBV24-1; d_gene: .; CDR3nt: TGTGCCACCAGTGATCCAAGCTCGACAGGAGAAAAACTGTTTTTT; CDR3aa: CATSDPSSTGEKLFF
abundance: .; j_gene: TRBJ2-3; v_gene: TRBV5-4; d_gene: .; CDR3nt: TGTGCCAGCAGCGTCCTTGGAGGGGCGGATACGCAGTATTTT; CDR3aa: CASSVLGGADTQYF
abundance: .; j_gene: TRBJ1-1; v_gene: TRBV7-9; d_gene: .; CDR3nt: TGTGCCAGCAGCTTTGGGGGCGTAGGGGACACTGAAGCTTTCTTT; CDR3aa: CASSFGGVGDTEAFF
abundance: .; j_gene: TRBJ2-7; v_gene: TRBV9; d_gene: .; CDR3nt: TGTGCCAGCAGCCCCCAGGGCGGTCGCTACGAGCAGTACTTC; CDR3aa: CASSPQGGRYEQYF
abundance: .; j_gene: TRBJ1-5; v_gene: TRBV2; d_gene: TRBD1; CDR3nt: TGTGCCAGCAGAAGCCCGACAGGGGACCTTTATCAGCCCCAGCATTTT; CDR3aa: CASRSPTGDLYQPQHF
abundance: .; j_gene: TRBJ1-2; v_gene: TRBV12-5; d_gene: .; CDR3nt: TGTGCTAGTGGTCTGACCCCGGGACTGACAGCCTATGGCTACACCTTC; CDR3aa: CASGLTPGLTAYGYTF
abundance: .; j_gene: TRBJ1-5; v_gene: TRBV5-8; d_gene: .; CDR3nt: TGTGCCAGCAGCTCCCCGACGGGGGGCGACCATCAGCCCCAGCATTTT; CDR3aa: CASSSPTGGDHQPQHF
abundance: .; j_gene: TRBJ1-1; v_gene: TRBV5-4; d_gene: .; CDR3nt: TGTGCCAGCGCCTATCCAGGGGCCAACACTGAAGCTTTCTTT; CDR3aa: CASAYPGANTEAFF
abundance: .; j_gene: TRBJ2-2; v_gene: TRBV6-5; d_gene: .; CDR3nt: TGTGCCAGCAGGGACAGAGCGAACACCGGGGAGCTGTTTTTT; CDR3aa: CASRDRANTGELFF
abundance: .; j_gene: TRBJ2-5; v_gene: TRBV5-4; d_gene: .; CDR3nt: TGTGCCAGCAGCCCACCCCTCGAGGAGACCCAGTACTTC; CDR3aa: CASSPPLEETQYF
abundance: once; j_gene: TRBJ2-2; v_gene: TRBV9; d_gene: TRBD1; CDR3nt: TGTGCCAGCAGCGCCAGGACAGGGGGGAACACCGGGGAGCTGTTTTTT; CDR3aa: CASSARTGGNTGELFF
abundance: .; j_gene: TRBJ2-7; v_gene: TRBV4-2; d_gene: .; CDR3nt: TGTGCCAGCAGCCAAGAGGCGGGGGCGTCCTACGAGCAGTACTTC; CDR3aa: CASSQEAGASYEQYF
abundance: .; j_gene: TRBJ1-1; v_gene: TRBV5-1; d_gene: .; CDR3nt: TGCGCCAGCAGCCCACAACAGGTTAACACTGAAGCTTTCTTT; CDR3aa: CASSPQQVNTEAFF
abundance: few; j_gene: TRBJ1-4; v_gene: TRBV15; d_gene: .; CDR3nt: TGTGCCACCAGCAGAGGACAGAATGAAAAACTGTTTTTT; CDR3aa: CATSRGQNEKLFF
abundance: .; j_gene: TRBJ1-1; v_gene: TRBV13; d_gene: TRBD1; CDR3nt: TGTGCCAGCAGCCGGGACAGGGGAATTGAAGCTTTCTTT; CDR3aa: CASSRDRGIEAFF
abundance: .; j_gene: TRBJ1-3; v_gene: TRBV20-1; d_gene: .; CDR3nt: TGCAGTGCTAGTCTAACAGATCCGTCGGGAAACACCATATATTTT; CDR3aa: CSASLTDPSGNTIYF
abundance: .; j_gene: TRBJ1-2; v_gene: TRBV20-1; d_gene: .; CDR3nt: TGCAGTGCTAGTACCGCGAACTATGGCTACACCTTC; CDR3aa: CSASTANYGYTF
abundance: .; j_gene: TRBJ1-1; v_gene: TRBV5-1; d_gene: .; CDR3nt: TGCGCCAGCAGCGAGAGAGGGTTCACTGAAGCTTTCTTT; CDR3aa: CASSERGFTEAFF
abundance: .; j_gene: TRBJ1-6; v_gene: TRBV7-9; d_gene: .; CDR3nt: TGTGCCAGCAGCGTTTGGAGGGATCGAAGATCACCCCTCCACTTT; CDR3aa: CASSVWRDRRSPLHF
abundance: once; j_gene: TRBJ2-3; v_gene: TRBV6-4; d_gene: .; CDR3nt: TGTGCCAGCAGTGAAGGTCCGCTAGCGAGGGATACGCAGTATTTT; CDR3aa: CASSEGPLARDTQYF
abundance: once; j_gene: TRBJ1-2; v_gene: TRBV6-1; d_gene: .; CDR3nt: TGTGCCAGCAGTGAACAGGGCTATGGCTACACCTTC; CDR3aa: CASSEQGYGYTF
abundance: .; j_gene: TRBJ1-4; v_gene: TRBV6-5; d_gene: TRBD1; CDR3nt: TGTGCCAGCAGCCGTCCAGGGACAGGGGTTGAAAAACTGTTTTTT; CDR3aa: CASSRPGTGVEKLFF
abundance: .; j_gene: TRBJ1-3; v_gene: TRBV5-5; d_gene: TRBD1; CDR3nt: TGTGCCAGCAGCAAGGGACAGGGTACTGGAAACACCATATATTTT; CDR3aa: CASSKGQGTGNTIYF
abundance: few; j_gene: TRBJ1-2; v_gene: TRBV6-6; d_gene: .; CDR3nt: TGTGCCAGCAGTTACCGGACAGTCCTCTATGGCTACACCTTC; CDR3aa: CASSYRTVLYGYTF
abundance: .; j_gene: TRBJ2-7; v_gene: TRBV4-3; d_gene: TRBD2; CDR3nt: TGCGCCAGCAGCCAAGCCTGGGGACTAGCGGGGGGGAGCTACGAGCAGTACTTC; CDR3aa: CASSQAWGLAGGSYEQYF
abundance: .; j_gene: TRBJ2-2; v_gene: TRBV11-2; d_gene: .; CDR3nt: TGTGCCAGCAGCTTAGGTCTCATGGCTAACACCGGGGAGCTGTTTTTT; CDR3aa: CASSLGLMANTGELFF
abundance: once; j_gene: TRBJ2-5; v_gene: TRBV14; d_gene: .; CDR3nt: TGTGCCAGCAGCGGGAGTCGATTTAGGGAGACCCAGTACTTC; CDR3aa: CASSGSRFRETQYF
abundance: .; j_gene: TRBJ1-2; v_gene: TRBV29-1; d_gene: .; CDR3nt: TGCAGCGTACATAGGACAAGCTTTGGAGGCTACACCTTC; CDR3aa: CSVHRTSFGGYTF
abundance: .; j_gene: TRBJ1-4; v_gene: TRBV15; d_gene: .; CDR3nt: TGTGCCACCAGCAGAGATTTGGGGGGTGATGAAAAACTGTTTTTT; CDR3aa: CATSRDLGGDEKLFF
abundance: few; j_gene: TRBJ1-1; v_gene: TRBV10-3; d_gene: .; CDR3nt: TGTGCCAGCGGGGGGGAAGGGAACACTGAAGCTTTCTTT; CDR3aa: CASGGEGNTEAFF
abundance: .; j_gene: TRBJ1-2; v_gene: TRBV27; d_gene: .; CDR3nt: TGTGCCAGCAGCCCTACCCCGGGAACTAACTATGGCTACACCTTC; CDR3aa: CASSPTPGTNYGYTF